This TCR beta chain was identified in a study of monozygotic twins with inflammatory bowel disease. Germline V lookup: CDR1 MGHDK, CDR2 SYGVNS. The CDR3 runs to 14 residues. No DNA is given; TCRdb re-called the 5' RACE reads and lists each CDR3 protein once. In total, the table holds fewer than 200,000 distinct CDR3 sequences. Sequencing used blood. The sequence came from a human donor with ulcerative colitis or Crohn's disease, or a healthy co-twin of an affected twin (not recorded which). The gene calls are TRBV25-1 and TRBJ2-3; TCRdb's assignment of TRBD2 cannot be checked, as there is no DNA. The CDR3 sequence is CASIAGGFTDTQYF.